A selection of T cell receptor beta chains follows, all from one sample in a study of human T cells and chemical hapten exposure. TCRdb reanalysed the RACE reads using MiXCR and keeps one entry per CDR3 protein. In the table there are fewer than 200,000 distinct CDR3 sequences, around 30% of which are singletons. The sequencing here drew on whole blood, taken in connection with sensitization to the hapten diphenylcyclopropenone (DPC). These receptors were obtained from a woman under 40 with alopecia areata. Some clones in this sample may be carry-over from other donors' samples. Each CDR3 is given with its conserved first and last residue. D genes are given only for firm matches. Part of the rows lack a size; the others show once, few, many or a class for expanded clones.

j_call d_call v_call clone_size cdr3_aa cdr3_nt
TRBJ2-5 TRBD1 TRBV6-5 few CASSSTGVGYAETQYF TGTGCCAGCAGTTCGACAGGGGTCGGGTACGCGGAGACCCAGTACTTC
TRBJ2-3 TRBD2 TRBV7-9 NA CASSSTTGGATQYF TGTGCCAGCAGCTCTACAACGGGGGGAGCTACGCAGTATTTT
TRBJ2-3 TRBD1 TRBV7-3 NA CASSTSQGKADTQYF TGTGCCAGCAGCACCTCACAGGGGAAGGCAGATACGCAGTATTTT
TRBJ1-5 NA TRBV7-9 NA CASSPAGNSNQPQHF TGTGCCAGCAGCCCAGCAGGGAATAGCAATCAGCCCCAGCATTTT
TRBJ2-3 NA TRBV29-1 few CSVEGDTQYF TGCAGCGTCGAGGGGGATACGCAGTATTTT
TRBJ1-1 NA TRBV20-1 many CSATKAGENTEAFF TGCAGTGCGACGAAGGCTGGGGAGAACACTGAAGCTTTCTTT
TRBJ2-2 TRBD2 TRBV5-1 NA CASSPTAGEPPGELFF TGCGCCAGCAGCCCGACAGCGGGGGAGCCTCCCGGGGAGCTGTTTTTT
TRBJ2-3 TRBD2 TRBV4-3 NA CASSQEGLETDTQYF TGCGCCAGCAGCCAAGAGGGACTAGAGACAGATACGCAGTATTTT
TRBJ1-2 TRBD1 TRBV7-2 few CASSEQGEEAGYTF TGTGCCAGCAGCGAACAGGGGGAAGAGGCTGGCTACACCTTC
TRBJ1-5 TRBD1 TRBV11-2 NA CASSLGQGWGEPQHF TGTGCCAGCAGCTTGGGACAGGGGTGGGGTGAGCCCCAGCATTTT
TRBJ2-1 TRBD2 TRBV3-1 few CASSPTGLAGAGQFF TGTGCCAGCAGCCCCACGGGACTAGCGGGGGCAGGACAGTTCTTC
TRBJ1-6 NA TRBV28 NA CASSFPRVPRPLHF TGTGCCAGCAGTTTTCCACGGGTCCCTCGGCCCCTCCACTTT
TRBJ2-7 NA TRBV29-1 NA CSVCIGSLEQYF TGCAGCGTTTGCATAGGATCCCTAGAGCAGTACTTC
TRBJ1-2 NA TRBV6-1 few CASSEQDAVDGYTF TGTGCCAGCAGTGAACAGGACGCCGTGGATGGCTACACCTTC
TRBJ2-1 NA TRBV2 NA CASSEGGGRIIYNEQFF TGTGCCAGCAGTGAAGGGGGTGGGAGAATTATCTACAATGAGCAGTTCTTC
TRBJ1-1 TRBD1 TRBV20-1 few CSARDRNRGMNTEAFF TGCAGTGCTAGAGATAGAAACAGGGGCATGAACACTGAAGCTTTCTTT
TRBJ2-3 NA TRBV28 once CASSQQGEKDTQYF TGTGCCAGCAGTCAACAGGGAGAGAAAGATACGCAGTATTTT
TRBJ2-3 TRBD2 TRBV4-2 NA CAGSQAPRGGRLSTDTQYF TGTGCCGGCAGCCAGGCTCCCCGCGGGGGGCGACTGTCCACAGATACGCAGTATTTT
TRBJ2-1 TRBD2 TRBV20-1 few CSAQLAGGHVDEQFF TGCAGTGCCCAACTAGCGGGGGGGCATGTCGATGAGCAGTTCTTC
TRBJ2-5 NA TRBV6-2/TRBV6-3 NA CASSWQEVETQYF TGTGCCAGCAGCTGGCAGGAGGTCGAGACCCAGTACTTC
TRBJ2-1 NA TRBV14 NA CASSQARTAYNEQFF TGTGCCAGCAGCCAAGCCCGGACGGCATACAATGAGCAGTTCTTC
TRBJ2-7 TRBD1 TRBV28 NA CASSLPGQGYEQYF TGTGCCAGCAGTTTACCCGGACAGGGCTACGAGCAGTACTTC
TRBJ1-4 TRBD1 TRBV28 NA CASGTGYREKLFF TGTGCCAGCGGGACAGGTTATCGAGAAAAACTGTTTTTT
TRBJ2-5 TRBD1 TRBV5-1 NA CASSPGTGGEETQYF TGCGCCAGCAGCCCAGGGACAGGGGGCGAGGAGACCCAGTACTTC
TRBJ1-1 NA TRBV7-8 few CASSLVQGLMNTEAFF TGTGCCAGCAGCTTAGTGCAGGGGCTCATGAACACTGAAGCTTTCTTT
TRBJ2-7 TRBD2 TRBV28 NA CASSLAAGEQYF TGTGCCAGCAGCTTAGCAGCGGGAGAGCAGTACTTC
TRBJ2-3 TRBD2 TRBV29-1 NA CSVERLAGGSDTQYF TGCAGCGTTGAAAGGCTAGCGGGAGGTTCAGATACGCAGTATTTT
TRBJ1-4 NA TRBV6-5 NA CASSSGTATNEKLFF TGTGCCAGCAGTTCCGGGACCGCAACTAATGAAAAACTGTTTTTT
TRBJ2-3 TRBD1 TRBV10-3 NA CATEIDRGTDTQYF TGTGCCACCGAGATAGACAGGGGCACAGATACGCAGTATTTT
TRBJ2-2 TRBD2 TRBV7-2 NA CASSASGVGELFF TGTGCCAGCAGCGCAAGCGGGGTGGGGGAGCTGTTTTTT
TRBJ2-7 NA TRBV7-2 NA CASSVDRFYEQYF TGTGCCAGCAGCGTAGACAGGTTCTACGAGCAGTACTTC
TRBJ1-4 NA TRBV20-1 NA CSALDPEGGEKLFF TGCAGTGCCCTGGACCCGGAGGGGGGTGAAAAACTGTTTTTT
TRBJ2-7 NA TRBV6-5 few CASIDSSYEQYF TGTGCCAGCATCGACAGCTCCTACGAGCAGTACTTC
TRBJ1-2 NA TRBV3-2 NA CNHGGYTF TGCAACCACGGAGGCTACACCTTC
TRBJ2-7 NA TRBV4-2 few CASSRDVSYEQYF TGTGCCAGCAGCCGGGACGTTTCCTACGAGCAGTACTTC
TRBJ2-6 NA TRBV10-3 few CAISEGPGANVLTF TGTGCCATCAGTGAAGGGCCTGGGGCCAACGTCCTGACTTTC
TRBJ2-4 TRBD1 TRBV28 NA CASSLDRSAKNIQYF TGTGCCAGCAGTTTGGACAGGTCGGCCAAAAACATTCAGTACTTC
TRBJ1-2 NA TRBV29-1 few CSVEAVNYGYTF TGCAGCGTTGAAGCAGTGAACTATGGCTACACCTTC
TRBJ1-2 TRBD1 TRBV29-1 NA CSGGGQSYGYTF TGCAGCGGGGGGGGACAGTCCTATGGCTACACCTTC
TRBJ1-5 TRBD1 TRBV20-1 few CSAFRDRANQPQHF TGCAGTGCTTTCCGGGACAGGGCCAATCAGCCCCAGCATTTT
TRBJ1-1 TRBD1 TRBV10-3 NA CAISAGTGTRNTEAFF TGTGCCATCAGTGCCGGGACAGGAACACGGAACACTGAAGCTTTCTTT